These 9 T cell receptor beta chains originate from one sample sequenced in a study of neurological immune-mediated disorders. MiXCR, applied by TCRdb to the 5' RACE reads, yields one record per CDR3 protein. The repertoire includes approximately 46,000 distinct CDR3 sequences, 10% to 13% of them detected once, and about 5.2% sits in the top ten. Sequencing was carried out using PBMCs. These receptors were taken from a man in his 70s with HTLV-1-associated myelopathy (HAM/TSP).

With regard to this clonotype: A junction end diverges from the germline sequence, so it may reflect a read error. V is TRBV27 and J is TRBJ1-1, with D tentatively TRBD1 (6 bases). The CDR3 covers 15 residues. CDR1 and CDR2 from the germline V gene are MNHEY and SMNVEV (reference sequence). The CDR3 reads CASSYGQKRNNEAFF. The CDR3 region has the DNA TGTGCCAGCAGTTACGGACAGAAGAGGAACAATGAAGCTTTCTTT.

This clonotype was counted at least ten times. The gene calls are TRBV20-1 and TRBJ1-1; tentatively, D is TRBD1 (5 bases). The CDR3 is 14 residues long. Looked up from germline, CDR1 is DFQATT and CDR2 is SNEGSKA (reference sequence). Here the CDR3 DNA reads TGCGGAGTTAATCGTGGGGCGATGAACACTGAAGCTTTCTTT. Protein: CGVNRGAMNTEAFF.

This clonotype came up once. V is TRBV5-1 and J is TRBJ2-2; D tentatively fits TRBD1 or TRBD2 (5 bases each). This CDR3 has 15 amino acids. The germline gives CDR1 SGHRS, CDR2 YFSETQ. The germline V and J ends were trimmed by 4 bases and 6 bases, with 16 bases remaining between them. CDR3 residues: CASSMAVGEAGELFF. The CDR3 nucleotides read TGCGCCAGCAGCATGGCAGTGGGGGAAGCCGGGGAGCTGTTTTTT.

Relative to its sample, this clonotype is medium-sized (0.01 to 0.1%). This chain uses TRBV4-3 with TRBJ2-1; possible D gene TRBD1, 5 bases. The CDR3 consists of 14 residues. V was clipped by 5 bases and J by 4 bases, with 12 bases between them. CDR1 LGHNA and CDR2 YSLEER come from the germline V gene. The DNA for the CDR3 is TGCGCCAGCAGCGTTTCAGGGCGATACAATGAGCAGTTCTTC. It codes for CASSVSGRYNEQFF.

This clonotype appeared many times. The CDR3 DNA reads TGTGCCAGCAGTGGGACTAGTGGCCCCTACGAGCAGTACTTC. Its translation: CASSGTSGPYEQYF. The chain links TRBV6-1 to TRBJ2-7, with 7 bases matching TRBD2. V lost 4 bases to trimming and J lost 2 bases; unmatched junction nucleotides: 5. In germline, CDR1 is MNHNS, CDR2 SASEGT. The length of the CDR3 is 14 residues.

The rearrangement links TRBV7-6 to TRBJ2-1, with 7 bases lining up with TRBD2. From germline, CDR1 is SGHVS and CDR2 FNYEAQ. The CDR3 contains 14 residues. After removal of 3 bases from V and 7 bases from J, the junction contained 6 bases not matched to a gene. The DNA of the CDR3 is TGTGCCAGCAGCTTTGTTGGGGAGGGGAATGAGCAGTTCTTC. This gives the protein CASSFVGEGNEQFF.

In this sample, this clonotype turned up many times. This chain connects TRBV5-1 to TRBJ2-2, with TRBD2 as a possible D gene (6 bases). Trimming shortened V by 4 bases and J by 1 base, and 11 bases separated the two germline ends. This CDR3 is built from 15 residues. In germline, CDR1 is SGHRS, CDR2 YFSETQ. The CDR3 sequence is CASSLQGGNTGELFF. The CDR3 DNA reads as TGCGCCAGCAGCCTCCAGGGAGGGAACACCGGGGAGCTGTTTTTT.

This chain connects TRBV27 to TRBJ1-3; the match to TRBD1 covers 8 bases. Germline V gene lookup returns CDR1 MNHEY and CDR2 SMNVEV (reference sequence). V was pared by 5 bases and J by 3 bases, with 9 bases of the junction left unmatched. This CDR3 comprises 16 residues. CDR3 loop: CASSPLTGAGGNTIYF. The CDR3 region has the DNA TGTGCCAGCAGTCCCCTGACAGGGGCAGGTGGAAACACCATATATTTT.

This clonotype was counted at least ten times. In DNA, the CDR3 is TGTGCCAGCAGCTTGGGTCCACGGGGTTCACCCCTCCACTTT. The encoded protein is CASSLGPRGSPLHF. The chain links TRBV7-9 to TRBJ1-6, with D unresolved. Per germline, CDR1 SEHNR and CDR2 FQNEAQ (reference sequence). The CDR3 extends over 14 amino acids. Deletions cut 3 bases from V and 9 bases from J, with 12 bases between.